Listed below are T cell receptor beta chains from one sample, sequenced in a study of T cells in localized non-small cell lung cancer. TCRdb's table, derived via immunoSEQ multiplex PCR, lists solely in-frame clones and lacks some. The sample includes around 24,000 clones, more than 75% seen only once; the top ten take approximately 32%. The source material was peripheral blood, sampled before any cancer treatment. All receptors come from a male donor older than 55 with stage I squamous cell lung carcinoma. Each CDR3 is given with its conserved first and last residue. The D gene is left open where the match is weak. The size of a clone is reported for some rows only, either as once, few or many, or as a class for expanded clones.

V: TRBV30
D: TRBD1
size: NA
J: TRBJ1-5
DNA: TGTGCCTGCCAAGGACAGGGGAATCAGCCCCAGCATTTT
CDR3: CACQGQGNQPQHF

V: TRBV5-1
D: TRBD1
size: NA
J: TRBJ1-1
DNA: TGCGCCAGCAGCGCTTCAGACAGGGTCAACACTGAAGCTTTCTTT
CDR3: CASSASDRVNTEAFF

V: TRBV5-1
D: NA
size: NA
J: TRBJ1-2
DNA: TGCGCCAGCAGCTTAGAATCCGGGGCTTCTAACTATGGCTACACCTTC
CDR3: CASSLESGASNYGYTF

V: TRBV11-2
D: NA
size: NA
J: TRBJ2-1
DNA: TGTGCCAGCAGCCCTGGTCACCAAAAAACCGAGCAGTTCTTC
CDR3: CASSPGHQKTEQFF

V: TRBV18
D: TRBD1
size: NA
J: TRBJ1-2
DNA: TGTGCCAGCTCACCAAGGACAGGGGGCAAAAGGGATGGCTACACCTTC
CDR3: CASSPRTGGKRDGYTF

V: TRBV7-9
D: NA
size: NA
J: TRBJ2-5
DNA: TGTGCCAGCAGCTCCCCCCCTCCGGGTGGAGAGACCCAGTACTTC
CDR3: CASSSPPPGGETQYF

V: TRBV5-4
D: NA
size: NA
J: TRBJ2-7
DNA: TGTGCCAGCAGCTTAGGTACCGCTGACTCCTACGAGCAGTACTTC
CDR3: CASSLGTADSYEQYF

V: TRBV5-1
D: TRBD1
size: once
J: TRBJ2-1
DNA: TGCGCCAGCAGCTTAAGACAGGGGAATACAAATGAGCAGTTCTTC
CDR3: CASSLRQGNTNEQFF

V: TRBV6-4
D: NA
size: NA
J: TRBJ2-2
DNA: TGTGCCAGCAGGGCGCAGCCGAACACCGGGGAGCTGTTTTTT
CDR3: CASRAQPNTGELFF

V: TRBV27
D: NA
size: few
J: TRBJ2-7
DNA: TGTGCCAGCAGTGGTTGGAGGGGATTTCGGGAGTACTTC
CDR3: CASSGWRGFREYF

V: TRBV19
D: NA
size: NA
J: TRBJ2-4
DNA: TGTGCCAGTTCTTTATCCCGGACAGGACTACTAGCCAAAAACATTCAGTACTTC
CDR3: CASSLSRTGLLAKNIQYF

V: TRBV5-6
D: NA
size: NA
J: TRBJ1-6
DNA: TGTGCCAGCAGCTTGACTCGCAACAGGGTCAGCTCCTATAATTCACCCCTCCACTTT
CDR3: CASSLTRNRVSSYNSPLHF

V: TRBV30
D: NA
size: NA
J: TRBJ1-1
DNA: TGTGCCTGGAGTCACACAGGGAAGACTGAAGCTTTCTTT
CDR3: CAWSHTGKTEAFF

V: TRBV7-8
D: NA
size: NA
J: TRBJ2-5
DNA: TGTGCCAGCAGCAATTTCCTTGTAGGGGGGGGCCGGGAGACCCAGTACTTC
CDR3: CASSNFLVGGGRETQYF

V: TRBV5-1
D: NA
size: few
J: TRBJ2-1
DNA: TGCGCCAGCAGCTACGGGGCCTCCGGCAATGAGCAGTTCTTC
CDR3: CASSYGASGNEQFF

V: TRBV21-1
D: NA
size: NA
J: TRBJ1-4
DNA: TGTGCCAGCAGCAAAGAATGGGGCGGGGACAGGGAAGGAGGGAATGAAAAACTGTTTTTT
CDR3: CASSKEWGGDREGGNEKLFF

V: TRBV5-4
D: NA
size: NA
J: TRBJ2-5
DNA: TGTGCCAGCAGTTTACTAGGGGAATTGAGGGAGACCCAGTACTTC
CDR3: CASSLLGELRETQYF

V: TRBV10-3
D: NA
size: NA
J: TRBJ1-3
DNA: TGTGCCATCAGTGGGTTCCTCCCGAGCTCTGGAAACACCATATATTTT
CDR3: CAISGFLPSSGNTIYF

V: TRBV6-5
D: NA
size: NA
J: TRBJ1-1
DNA: TGTGCCAGCAGGTGGGTGACTGAAGCTTTCTTT
CDR3: CASRWVTEAFF

V: TRBV2
D: NA
size: NA
J: TRBJ1-5
DNA: TGTGCCAGCAGTGTGGACAGAGGAAATCAGCCCCAGCATTTT
CDR3: CASSVDRGNQPQHF

V: TRBV29-1
D: TRBD1
size: NA
J: TRBJ1-2
DNA: TGCAGCGCCCCGGACAGGGGTGGCTACACCTTC
CDR3: CSAPDRGGYTF

V: TRBV7-2
D: NA
size: few
J: TRBJ1-6
DNA: TGTGCCAGTACCAACCAGGGGAGCAATTCACCCCTCCACTTT
CDR3: CASTNQGSNSPLHF

V: TRBV5-1
D: NA
size: NA
J: TRBJ2-1
DNA: TGCGCCAGCAGCTTGTCCCTCGACAGGAGGAGGAACAATGAGCAGTTCTTC
CDR3: CASSLSLDRRRNNEQFF

V: TRBV7-9
D: NA
size: NA
J: TRBJ1-5
DNA: TGTGCCAGCAGCCTCGGACGGAGCCTTGATCAGCCCCAGCATTTT
CDR3: CASSLGRSLDQPQHF

V: TRBV18
D: TRBD1
size: once
J: TRBJ1-2
DNA: TGTGCCAGCTCACCAGGGACAGATTATGGCTACACCTTC
CDR3: CASSPGTDYGYTF

V: TRBV5-6
D: NA
size: NA
J: TRBJ1-1
DNA: TGTGCCAGCACCCCCGACCTAGGGGACACTGAAGCTTTCTTT
CDR3: CASTPDLGDTEAFF

V: TRBV11-2
D: NA
size: NA
J: TRBJ1-1
DNA: TGTGCCAGCAGCCTTGGGGTTATGAACACTGAAGCTTTCTTT
CDR3: CASSLGVMNTEAFF

V: TRBV18
D: NA
size: NA
J: TRBJ1-1
DNA: TGTGCCAGCTCACCACCGAAGGGTGCGAACACTGAAGCTTTCTTT
CDR3: CASSPPKGANTEAFF

V: TRBV6-6
D: NA
size: NA
J: TRBJ2-4
DNA: TGTGCCAGCAAAAAACCGGGAGAGGATAACATTCAGTACTTC
CDR3: CASKKPGEDNIQYF

V: TRBV9
D: TRBD1
size: NA
J: TRBJ2-7
DNA: TGTGCCAGCAGCGTAGGGGACAGGGGCTTCTACGAGCAGTACTTC
CDR3: CASSVGDRGFYEQYF

V: TRBV6-1
D: NA
size: NA
J: TRBJ2-3
DNA: TGTGCCAGCAGCGGACTTCTCGGGGATACGCAGTATTTT
CDR3: CASSGLLGDTQYF

V: TRBV7-3
D: TRBD1
size: NA
J: TRBJ2-5
DNA: TGTGCCAGCAGCTGGAACCCCACGGGCAGGGGGACACCCGAGACCCAGTACTTC
CDR3: CASSWNPTGRGTPETQYF

V: TRBV9
D: TRBD2
size: NA
J: TRBJ2-1
DNA: TGTGCCAGCAGCCCTATCCCCACTAGCGGCTTATACAATGAGCAGTTCTTC
CDR3: CASSPIPTSGLYNEQFF

V: TRBV28
D: NA
size: once
J: TRBJ2-5
DNA: TGTGCCAGCACAACTAGCCTTCCGGAGACCCAGTACTTC
CDR3: CASTTSLPETQYF

V: TRBV7-2
D: NA
size: NA
J: TRBJ2-6
DNA: TGTGCCAGCAGCTTAGTGACCCCCCCTGGCGCCAACGTCCTGACTTTC
CDR3: CASSLVTPPGANVLTF

V: TRBV7-2
D: NA
size: NA
J: TRBJ2-1
DNA: TGTGCCAGCAGCTTAGATTGGGGGAACAATGAGCAGTTCTTC
CDR3: CASSLDWGNNEQFF

V: TRBV18
D: TRBD1
size: once
J: TRBJ2-3
DNA: TGTGCCAGCTCACCGCTGGGACAGGGGGCCCCTTCTGGCACAGATACGCAGTATTTT
CDR3: CASSPLGQGAPSGTDTQYF

V: TRBV7-7
D: NA
size: NA
J: TRBJ2-3
DNA: TGTGCTAGCAGCCAGGAGGGGCCAGATACGCAGTATTTT
CDR3: CASSQEGPDTQYF

V: TRBV6-5
D: NA
size: NA
J: TRBJ2-7
DNA: TGTGCCAGCAGTTACTCACTTCAAGGCCCCTACGAGCAGTACTTC
CDR3: CASSYSLQGPYEQYF

V: TRBV14
D: NA
size: NA
J: TRBJ2-3
DNA: TGTGCCAGCAGCCAAGCAGATTCCAGTTTCCATGCTCCCACAGATACGCAGTATTTT
CDR3: CASSQADSSFHAPTDTQYF

V: TRBV7-2
D: NA
size: NA
J: TRBJ2-5
DNA: TGTGCCAGCAGCACGAGCGCTCGCCAAGAGACCCAGTACTTC
CDR3: CASSTSARQETQYF

V: TRBV5-1
D: TRBD1
size: NA
J: TRBJ1-2
DNA: TGCGCCAGCAGCTTTGGCTCCGGGACAGGGGGGGCCCCTAACTATGGCTACACCTTC
CDR3: CASSFGSGTGGAPNYGYTF

V: TRBV6-5
D: TRBD1
size: NA
J: TRBJ1-6
DNA: TGTGCCAGCAGATCCAGGACAGGGCACTCACCCCTCCACTTT
CDR3: CASRSRTGHSPLHF

V: TRBV27
D: TRBD1
size: NA
J: TRBJ1-5
DNA: TGTGCCAGCAGTTTACAACAGGGGGCAAGGTGGCCCCAGCATTTT
CDR3: CASSLQQGARWPQHF

V: TRBV10-2
D: TRBD1
size: NA
J: TRBJ2-7
DNA: TGCGCCAGCAGGGAGGACAGGGGGATCTATGAGCAGTACTTC
CDR3: CASREDRGIYEQYF

V: TRBV11-2
D: NA
size: NA
J: TRBJ2-1
DNA: TGTGCCAGCAGCTTCCACAGGGACCGGGAGCAGTTCTTC
CDR3: CASSFHRDREQFF

V: TRBV9
D: NA
size: NA
J: TRBJ1-2
DNA: TGTGCCAGCAGCGCCGGACTCCGCGGCTACACCTTC
CDR3: CASSAGLRGYTF

V: TRBV7-2
D: NA
size: NA
J: TRBJ2-3
DNA: TGTGCCAGCAGCCCTCCCCCGGGGGATACGCAGTATTTT
CDR3: CASSPPPGDTQYF

V: TRBV7-3
D: TRBD1
size: NA
J: TRBJ2-7
DNA: TGTGCCAGCAGCATACCAGGGGGCGAGCAGTACTTC
CDR3: CASSIPGGEQYF

V: TRBV4-1
D: NA
size: NA
J: TRBJ1-6
DNA: TGCGCCAGCAGCCAAGATTGGGCAGGTCCCTATTCACCCCTCCACTTT
CDR3: CASSQDWAGPYSPLHF

V: TRBV27
D: NA
size: NA
J: TRBJ2-3
DNA: TGTGCCAGCAGTTTATGGGCGGGGCGCACAGATACGCAGTATTTT
CDR3: CASSLWAGRTDTQYF

V: TRBV5-1
D: NA
size: NA
J: TRBJ2-5
DNA: TGCGCCAGCAGCTTGGTCGGGGGAGAGACCCAGTACTTC
CDR3: CASSLVGGETQYF

V: TRBV5-1
D: NA
size: NA
J: TRBJ2-3
DNA: TGCGCCAGCAGCTTGGAACCCCCGACAGATACGCAGTATTTT
CDR3: CASSLEPPTDTQYF

V: TRBV19
D: NA
size: NA
J: TRBJ2-7
DNA: TGTGCCAGTGGGAACGGCCTGGAGCAGTACTTC
CDR3: CASGNGLEQYF

V: TRBV2
D: NA
size: NA
J: TRBJ2-1
DNA: TGTGCCAGTAGAAATACCCCTGGGGTCCAGTTCTTC
CDR3: CASRNTPGVQFF

V: TRBV9
D: NA
size: NA
J: TRBJ2-2
DNA: TGTGCCAGCAGCGTAGGGGTCGTGAACACCGGGGAGCTGTTTTTT
CDR3: CASSVGVVNTGELFF

V: TRBV9
D: NA
size: NA
J: TRBJ1-3
DNA: TGTGCCAGCAGCGTAGGGGACACCTCTGGAAACACCATATATTTT
CDR3: CASSVGDTSGNTIYF